Below, 11 T cell receptor beta chains from the same sample are listed, as sequenced in a study of blood T cell repertoires in COVID-19. Some clones are missing from TCRdb's copy, which holds only in-frame ones; the method was immunoSEQ multiplex PCR. The profile shows roughly 280,000 clones, about 88% of them singletons. The material sequenced was PBMCs or T cells enriched from blood (not recorded which). These receptors were taken from a woman aged 45-59 years who had recovered from COVID-19.

This clone was seen a single time. Since a much larger clone is just one base distant, this may be a read error. The chain combines TRBV11-2 with TRBJ2-7, with 9 bases aligning to TRBD1. The CDR3 contains 13 residues. The germline V gene encodes CDR1 SGHAT and CDR2 FQNNGV. J was trimmed by 3 bases and V by 4 bases; bases with no gene match: 1. The CDR3 loop reads CASSSDRGYEQYF. The CDR3 region has the DNA TGTGCCAGCAGCTCGGACAGGGGCTACGAGCAGTACTTC.

This rearrangement joins TRBV5-1 to TRBJ2-1; 8 nucleotides align to TRBD1. V lost 1 base, J lost 10 bases, and 4 bases stayed unmatched. The CDR3 covers 13 residues. CDR1 is SGHRS, CDR2 YFSETQ, per germline. The CDR3: CASSLQGAKEQFF. The CDR3 DNA sequence: TGCGCCAGCAGCTTGCAGGGGGCGAAGGAGCAGTTCTTC.

V and J are TRBV7-8 and TRBJ2-2; possibly TRBD1 for D (5 bases). CDR1 is SGHVS and CDR2 is FQNEAQ in the germline V gene. V was trimmed by 2 bases and J by 6 bases, leaving 19 bases between them. The CDR3 extends over 17 amino acids. CDR3 in DNA: TGTGCCAGCAGCTTAAAGTGGGCCAGGGTTACGGCCGGGGAGCTGTTTTTT. This codes for CASSLKWARVTAGELFF.

V and J are TRBV5-1 and TRBJ2-7, with TRBD2 matching over 14 bases. V lost 5 bases to trimming and J lost 6 bases; unmatched junction nucleotides: 7. The CDR3 has 15 amino acids. CDR1 and CDR2 from the germline V gene are SGHRS and YFSETQ. The CDR3 sequence is CASREQTSGRAEQYF. The CDR3 DNA sequence: TGCGCCAGCAGGGAGCAGACTAGCGGGAGGGCCGAGCAGTACTTC. Full variable domain (rest looked up from reference TRBV5-1 and TRBJ2-7): KAGVTQTPRYLIKTRGQQVTLSCSPISGHRSVSWYQQTPGQGLQFLFEYFSETQRNKGNFPGRFSGRQFSNSRSEMNVSTLELGDSALYLCASREQTSGRAEQYFGPGTRLTVT.

The chain carries TRBV7-2 and TRBJ2-7; D perhaps matches TRBD1 (5 bases). V was clipped by 0 bases and J by 4 bases, with 10 bases between them. This CDR3 contains 14 residues. The germline gives CDR1 SGHTA, CDR2 FQGNSA. The CDR3 region has the DNA TGTGCCAGCAGCTTAGCGGCCAGGGATTACGAGCAGTACTTC. Translating it yields CASSLAARDYEQYF.

The V and J genes are TRBV4-1 and TRBJ1-4; TRBD1 matches at 8 bases. Germline values: CDR1 MGHRA, CDR2 YSYEKL. CDR3 length equals 15 residues. V was pared by 1 base and J by 6 bases, with 4 bases of the junction left unmatched. The CDR3: CASSQGTGRDEKLFF. In DNA, the CDR3 is TGCGCCAGCAGCCAAGGGACAGGGAGAGATGAAAAACTGTTTTTT.

This chain links TRBV7-3 with TRBJ2-2, with D perhaps TRBD2 (6 bases). Germline CDR1 reads SGHTA; CDR2 reads FQGTGA. The CDR3 covers 18 residues. V gave up 1 base and J gave up 5 bases, with 20 bases separating them. Here the CDR3 reads CASSLMPPDRGGTGELFF. CDR3 bases: TGTGCCAGCAGCTTAATGCCCCCAGACCGGGGAGGAACCGGGGAGCTGTTTTTT.

The CDR3 region has the DNA TGTGCCAGCAGCCTACGGTCCTTAGAGACCCAGTACTTC. It yields the protein CASSLRSLETQYF. J is TRBJ2-5 and V is TRBV3-1 (or the pseudogene TRBV3-2), with D unresolved. There are 13 residues in the CDR3. V lost 4 bases to trimming and J lost 4 bases, with 10 bases between them. Germline assignment: CDR1 LGHDT and CDR2 YNNKEL (reference sequence).

The rearrangement joins TRBV2 to TRBJ1-3, with 9 bases identical to TRBD1. V lost 8 bases, J lost 0 bases, and 5 bases stayed unmatched. The CDR3 extends over 15 amino acids. Germline loops: CDR1 SNHLY, CDR2 FYNNEI. The CDR3: CASGQTGGSGNTIYF. CDR3 nucleotides: TGTGCCAGCGGCCAGACAGGGGGCTCTGGAAACACCATATATTTT.

V is TRBV9 and J is TRBJ1-6; 12 bases match TRBD1. Germline assignment: CDR1 SGDLS and CDR2 YYNGEE. The CDR3 covers 19 residues. V was clipped by 0 bases and J by 9 bases; unmatched bases: 13. CDR3 DNA: TGTGCCAGCAGCGTAGGTCGGGACAGGGGGCTCGGCGGGAGTTCACCCCTCCACTTT. Translated: CASSVGRDRGLGGSSPLHF.

The chain recombines TRBV5-6 with TRBJ2-1; 10 nucleotides align to TRBD2. The CDR3 sequence is 14 residues long. Losses at the gene ends were 4 bases for V and 3 bases for J; bases not matched to a gene: 1. The germline gives CDR1 SGHDT, CDR2 YYEEEE. CDR3 nucleotide sequence: TGTGCCAGCAGCCGGACTAGCGGCTACAATGAGCAGTTCTTC. Its protein is CASSRTSGYNEQFF.